The next 28 T cell receptor beta chains were all read from a single sample in a study of memory CD4+ T cells and cytomegalovirus serostatus. The sort gate was single viable CD3+CD4+CD8-CD45RO+ cells for memory CD4+ T cells. Clones were read by immunoSEQ multiplex PCR, and TCRdb kept only the in-frame ones, dropping some. The table includes fewer than 40,000 clones, 78% detected once. The sequencing input was memory CD4+ T cells from blood. These receptors came from an adult in good health and CMV-seronegative.

This clone was detected only a few times. This chain connects TRBV11-2 to TRBJ1-4; 9 nucleotides align to TRBD1. Germline V gives CDR1 SGHAT, CDR2 FQNNGV. This CDR3 spans 14 amino acids. J was trimmed by 6 bases and V by 4 bases; bases with no gene match: 3. CDR3 loop: CASSSGTGHEKLFF. The CDR3 DNA is TGTGCCAGCAGCTCCGGGACAGGGCATGAAAAACTGTTTTTT. The full variable domain, in which reference TRBV11-2 and TRBJ1-4 provide the parts outside the CDR3, is EAGVAQSPRYKIIEKRQSVAFWCNPISGHATLYWYQQILGQGPKLLIQFQNNGVVDDSQLPKDRFSAERLKGVDSTLKIQPAKLEDSAVYLCASSSGTGHEKLFFGSGTQLSVL.

The gene calls are TRBV5-6 and TRBJ1-2, with D uncertain. The CDR3 totals 13 residues. Germline CDR1 and CDR2: SGHDT and YYEEEE. V lost 10 bases and J lost 5, with 18 bases in between. CDR3 DNA: TGTGCCGGCACCCTTGGAGGCCCTTATGGCTACACCTTC. Encoded protein: CAGTLGGPYGYTF.

V gene TRBV5-1 combines with J gene TRBJ2-7; 14 bases are a match to TRBD2. The CDR3 has 16 residues. The germline gives CDR1 SGHRS, CDR2 YFSETQ. V was pared by 4 bases and J by 3 bases, with 6 bases of the junction left unmatched. CDR3 in amino acids: CASSRGLAGEVYEQYF. The CDR3 nucleotides read TGCGCCAGCAGCCGGGGACTAGCGGGGGAGGTCTACGAGCAGTACTTC. The variable domain in full, with the rest retrieved from reference TRBV5-1 and TRBJ2-7, is KAGVTQTPRYLIKTRGQQVTLSCSPISGHRSVSWYQQTPGQGLQFLFEYFSETQRNKGNFPGRFSGRQFSNSRSEMNVSTLELGDSALYLCASSRGLAGEVYEQYFGPGTRLTVT.

Concerning this clone itself: One end of the junction does not line up with germline, which may come from a read error. The CDR3 loop reads CASSLAMNTEAFF. The CDR3 region has the DNA TGTGCTAGCAGCTTGGCTATGAACACTGAAGCTTTCTTT. The V and J genes are TRBV7-7 and TRBJ1-1; D gene uncertain. The CDR3 consists of 13 residues. Germline lookup yields CDR1 SSHAT and CDR2 FNYEAQ (reference sequence). The full variable domain, rest sourced from reference TRBV7-7 and TRBJ1-1, is GAGVSQSPRYKVTKRGQDVTLRCDPISSHATLYWYQQALGQGPEFLTYFNYEAQPDKSGLPSDRFSAERPEGSISTLTIQRTEQRDSAMYRCASSLAMNTEAFFGQGTRLTVV.

This chain links TRBV5-1 with TRBJ1-6, with D unclear. Trimming stripped 1 base from V and 13 bases from J, with 18 bases between. The V gene's germline CDR1 is SGHRS and CDR2 YFSETQ. The CDR3 sequence is 15 residues long. CDR3 amino acids: CASSLTGENRAPLHF. CDR3 sequence (DNA): TGCGCCAGCAGCTTGACGGGCGAGAATCGGGCGCCCCTCCACTTT.

The chain recombines TRBV30 with TRBJ2-3, with D perhaps matching TRBD1 or TRBD2 (5 bases each). The CDR3 length is 14 residues. Deletions cut 0 bases from V and 4 bases from J, with 11 bases between. Per the germline V gene, CDR1 is GTSNPN and CDR2 is SVGIG (reference sequence). In DNA, the CDR3 is TGTGCCTGGAGTGTGAGGGGCACGGCAGATACGCAGTATTTT. Protein: CAWSVRGTADTQYF.

Only one count was recorded for this clone. The chain employs TRBV6-1 and TRBJ2-1; D may be TRBD1 (6 bases). Trimming stripped 6 bases from V and 0 bases from J, with 12 bases between. Per the germline V gene, CDR1 is MNHNS and CDR2 is SASEGT. CDR3 size: 15 residues. The CDR3 DNA reads TGTGCCAGCAGACCCACAGGGAGCTCCTACAATGAGCAGTTCTTC. Protein sequence: CASRPTGSSYNEQFF.

This clone has only a few counts. The V and J genes are TRBV18 and TRBJ1-3, with TRBD1 matching 7 bases. Losses at the gene ends were 4 bases for V and 0 bases for J; bases not matched to a gene: 3. Looked up from germline, CDR1 is KGHSH and CDR2 is LQKENI. The CDR3 covers 15 residues. The CDR3 sequence: CASSQTGDSGNTIYF. Here the CDR3 DNA reads TGTGCCAGCTCACAAACAGGGGACTCTGGAAACACCATATATTTT. Using reference TRBV18 and TRBJ1-3 for the parts outside the CDR3, the full variable domain is NAGVMQNPRHLVRRRGQEARLRCSPMKGHSHVYWYRQLPEEGLKFMVYLQKENIIDESGMPKERFSAEFPKEGPSILRIQQVVRGDSAAYFCASSQTGDSGNTIYFGEGSWLTVV.

With respect to this clone: One junction end disagrees with the germline gene, perhaps due to a read error. The rearrangement uses TRBV2 and TRBJ1-1; D possibly corresponds to TRBD1 (6 bases). The CDR3 is 11 residues long. Germline V gene data show CDR1 as SNHLY and CDR2 as FYNNEI. For the CDR3, the DNA is TGTGCCAGCAGTTCCGGGGGCCCGGCATTTTTT. It translates to CASSSGGPAFF.

The chain is built from TRBV11-3 and TRBJ2-3; no definite D call. The CDR3 sequence is 12 residues long. The germline V gene has CDR1 SGHNT and CDR2 YENEEA. The V and J ends lost 5 bases and 5 bases respectively, with 8 bases between them. The CDR3 DNA reads TGTGCCAGCAGCCCCATGGGAGATACGCAGTATTTT. Translating it yields CASSPMGDTQYF.

V gene TRBV2 combines with J gene TRBJ1-5; tentatively, D is TRBD1 (5 bases). V was shortened by 1 base and J by 5 bases, with 9 bases between the two germline ends. This CDR3 comprises 14 residues. From germline, CDR1 is SNHLY and CDR2 FYNNEI. CDR3 residues: CASSEERGYQPQHF. The DNA for the CDR3 is TGTGCCAGCAGTGAAGAGAGGGGCTATCAGCCCCAGCATTTT.

The chain's CDR3 is CASSSAGQGAYGYTF. For the CDR3, the DNA is TGTGCCAGCAGCTCCGCTGGACAGGGGGCCTATGGCTACACCTTC. The chain recombines TRBV5-4 with TRBJ1-2; 11 bases fit TRBD1. The CDR3 spans 15 residues. V gave up 3 bases and J gave up 4 bases; unmatched junction bases: 5. Germline CDR1 and CDR2: SGHNT and YYREEE (reference sequence).

The chain is built from TRBV5-1 and TRBJ1-1; unclear D gene. CDR1 and CDR2 from the germline V gene are SGHRS and YFSETQ. V lost 5 bases to trimming and J lost 1 base, with 15 bases between them. The CDR3 spans 15 residues. In DNA form, the CDR3 reads TGCGCCAGCAGGCCTGACTCGTGGGCGAACACTGAAGCTTTCTTT. Its translation is CASRPDSWANTEAFF.

This chain connects TRBV5-1 to TRBJ2-2; 8 nucleotides agree with TRBD1. The CDR3 is 14 residues long. Germline CDR1 SGHRS, CDR2 YFSETQ. Losses at the gene ends were 4 bases for V and 4 bases for J; bases not matched to a gene: 3. The CDR3 coding sequence is TGCGCCAGCAGCGTCACAGGGGGCACCGGGGAGCTGTTTTTT. Its translation: CASSVTGGTGELFF.

This chain links TRBV7-2 with TRBJ1-1, with no clear D. V lost 2 bases, J lost 2 bases, and 9 bases lay in between. The germline V gene encodes CDR1 SGHTA and CDR2 FQGNSA. The CDR3 consists of 14 residues. CDR3 nucleotides: TGTGCCAGCAGCTTATTCCGGATAAACACTGAAGCTTTCTTT. Translated, it gives CASSLFRINTEAFF.

This rearrangement joins TRBV19 to TRBJ2-5; the match to TRBD1 covers 9 bases. Germline V gene sequence: CDR1 LNHDA, CDR2 SQIVND (reference sequence). The CDR3 consists of 13 residues. The V segment lost 5 bases and the J segment 2 bases; nucleotides outside the gene matches: 0. The CDR3 DNA reads as TGTGCCAGTAGTGACAGGGGGCAAGAGACCCAGTACTTC. Its translation is CASSDRGQETQYF.

The chain links TRBV9 to TRBJ1-2; weak D call: TRBD1 (5 bases). The CDR3 contains 13 residues. Trimming removed 5 bases at V and 2 bases at J, with 10 bases between. Germline CDR1 reads SGDLS; CDR2 reads YYNGEE. CDR3 region: CASRRDPNYGYTF. For the CDR3, the DNA is TGTGCCAGCAGGCGGGACCCGAACTATGGCTACACCTTC.

The J gene is TRBJ2-7, the V gene TRBV6-6, with D possibly matching TRBD1 (6 bases). V dropped 7 bases and J dropped 6 bases, with 10 bases sitting between them. From germline, CDR1 is MNHNY and CDR2 SVGAGI (reference sequence). The CDR3 spans 11 residues. The CDR3 nucleotides read TGTGCCAGCAACACAGGGACCGAGCAGTACTTC. Translated: CASNTGTEQYF.

V is TRBV11-2 and J is TRBJ1-1, with 9 bases fitting TRBD1. J was trimmed by 4 bases and V by 4 bases; bases with no gene match: 4. Germline CDR1 SGHAT, CDR2 FQNNGV. CDR3 length equals 14 residues. The CDR3 coding sequence is TGTGCCAGCAGCTGGGCGGACAGGGGCACTGAAGCTTTCTTT. Translation gives CASSWADRGTEAFF.

This chain uses TRBV7-9 with TRBJ1-3; D uncertain. In germline, CDR1 is SEHNR, CDR2 FQNEAQ (reference sequence). Between the trimmed V and J ends, which lost 5 bases and 0 bases, there was a span of 14 bases. There are 16 residues in the CDR3. The CDR3 coding sequence is TGTGCCAGCAGCCCTAAAGAGCGACTCTCTGGAAACACCATATATTTT. Translating gives CASSPKERLSGNTIYF.

This sequence joins TRBV9 and TRBJ2-1; 14 nucleotides match TRBD2. The CDR3 covers 17 residues. Trimming removed 3 bases from V and 4 bases from J; junction bases left unmatched: 6. Germline CDR1 reads SGDLS; CDR2 reads YYNGEE. In DNA form, the CDR3 reads TGTGCCAGCAGCGCCCGACTAGCGGGGGGGAGGTACAATGAGCAGTTCTTC. Translation gives CASSARLAGGRYNEQFF. Looking up the rest from reference TRBV9 and TRBJ2-1 gives the full variable domain: DSGVTQTPKHLITATGQRVTLRCSPRSGDLSVYWYQQSLDQGLQFLIQYYNGEERAKGNILERFSAQQFPDLHSELNLSSLELGDSALYFCASSARLAGGRYNEQFFGPGTRLTVL.

CDR3 region: CASSSLAGGPLGQYF. The CDR3 nucleotides are TGTGCCAGCAGCTCACTAGCGGGGGGCCCCCTGGGGCAGTATTTT. This chain joins TRBV7-9 and TRBJ2-3, with 12 bases fitting TRBD2. The CDR3 length is 15 residues. In germline, CDR1 is SEHNR, CDR2 FQNEAQ (reference sequence). V lost 4 bases, J lost 11 bases, and 10 bases stayed unmatched.

The chain has TRBV13 and TRBJ2-1; TRBD2 might be the D (5 bases). The CDR3 spans 14 residues. V dropped 1 base and J dropped 9 bases, with 13 bases sitting between them. Germline assignment: CDR1 PRHDT and CDR2 FYEKMQ (reference sequence). This CDR3 is CASSLVRGSREQFF. CDR3 DNA sequence: TGTGCCAGCAGCTTAGTTCGAGGGTCGCGTGAGCAGTTCTTC.

The V gene is TRBV6-5, the J gene TRBJ1-3, with D perhaps matching TRBD1 (6 bases). Germline-derived CDR1 and CDR2 are MNHEY and SVGAGI. The V end lost 0 bases, the J end lost 4 bases, and 10 bases lay between the germline ends. This CDR3 spans 15 amino acids. The CDR3 loop is CASSYSSGVGNTIYF. The CDR3 bases are TGTGCCAGCAGTTACTCATCAGGGGTCGGAAACACCATATATTTT.

V and J are TRBV18 and TRBJ2-7, with a weak D call TRBD2 (5 bases). This CDR3 spans 16 amino acids. V dropped 3 bases and J dropped 7 bases, with 22 bases sitting between them. CDR1 is KGHSH and CDR2 is LQKENI in the germline V gene. The CDR3 DNA reads TGTGCCAGCTCACCGGGTGCCCCCCGGAGCGGCTGGGAGCAGTACTTC. Its protein is CASSPGAPRSGWEQYF.

The genes are TRBV30 and TRBJ2-5, with 10 positions matching TRBD2. CDR3 length equals 14 residues. J was trimmed by 5 bases and V by 3 bases; bases with no gene match: 6. Germline assignment: CDR1 GTSNPN and CDR2 SVGIG (reference sequence). The CDR3 sequence is CAWRLAGMGETQYF. CDR3 bases: TGTGCCTGGAGACTAGCGGGAATGGGGGAGACCCAGTACTTC.

This clone was detected only a few times. The gene calls are TRBV30 and TRBJ2-7; the D call may be TRBD1 or TRBD2 (5 bases each). The CDR3 totals 18 residues. Germline V lookup: CDR1 GTSNPN, CDR2 SVGIG (reference sequence). Trimming cost V 4 bases and J 4 bases, with 29 bases left between them. In nucleotides, the CDR3 is TGTGCCTGGACTATAGGAAACCTAGGCGGCGATTGGGGGTACGAGCAGTACTTC. Its translation is CAWTIGNLGGDWGYEQYF.

This chain joins TRBV30 and TRBJ1-4; no firm D call. The germline CDR1 and CDR2 sequences are GTSNPN and SVGIG (reference sequence). V dropped 4 bases and J dropped 5 bases, with 8 bases sitting between them. There are 12 residues in the CDR3. The DNA of the CDR3 is TGTGCCTGGACACAGCGGAATGAAAAACTGTTTTTT. This sequence encodes CAWTQRNEKLFF.